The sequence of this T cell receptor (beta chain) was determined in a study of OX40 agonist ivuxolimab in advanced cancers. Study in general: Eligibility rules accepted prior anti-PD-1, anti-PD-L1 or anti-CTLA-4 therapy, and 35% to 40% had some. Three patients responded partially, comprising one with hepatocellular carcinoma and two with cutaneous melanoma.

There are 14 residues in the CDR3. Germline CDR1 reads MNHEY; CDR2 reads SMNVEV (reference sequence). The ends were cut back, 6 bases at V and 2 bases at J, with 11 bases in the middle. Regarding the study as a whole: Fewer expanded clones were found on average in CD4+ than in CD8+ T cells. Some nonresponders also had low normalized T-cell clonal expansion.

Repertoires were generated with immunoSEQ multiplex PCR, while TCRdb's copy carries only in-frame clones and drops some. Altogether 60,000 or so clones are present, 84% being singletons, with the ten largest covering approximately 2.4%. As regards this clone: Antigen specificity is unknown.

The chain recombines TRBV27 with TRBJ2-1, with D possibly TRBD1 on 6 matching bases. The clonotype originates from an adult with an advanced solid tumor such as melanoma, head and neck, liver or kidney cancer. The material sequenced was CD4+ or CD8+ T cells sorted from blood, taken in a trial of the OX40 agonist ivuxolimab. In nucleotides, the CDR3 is TGTGCCAGCAGCCGGGACACCACCTACAATGAGCAGTTCTTC. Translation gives CASSRDTTYNEQFF.